The 17 T cell receptor beta chains presented below share a single source sample, sequenced in a study of cytomegalovirus exposure and HLA in healthy donors. Amplification used 60 Vbeta primers and 13 Jbeta primers. The method was immunoSEQ multiplex PCR; TCRdb's version includes in-frame clones alone and lacks a portion of them. In the table there are approximately 140,000 clones, about 76% of which are singletons. The sequencing input was PBMCs. The receptors originated from a human donor in good health.

The V and J genes are TRBV12-5 and TRBJ2-7; D is unclear. Germline values: CDR1 LGHNT, CDR2 FRNRAP. V was trimmed by 5 bases and J by 0 bases, leaving 8 bases between them. The CDR3 contains 13 residues. The CDR3 coding sequence is TGTGCTAGTGGTACAGAGAGCTCCTACGAGCAGTACTTC. Protein product: CASGTESSYEQYF.

The chain recombines TRBV6-5 with TRBJ1-4; 12 positions agree with TRBD1. The CDR3 extends over 14 amino acids. The germline V gene encodes CDR1 MNHEY and CDR2 SVGAGI. V was clipped by 5 bases and J by 6 bases; unmatched bases: 1. Here the CDR3 DNA reads TGTGCCAGCAGTGGGGACAGGGGGCATGAAAAACTGTTTTTT. Translated, it gives CASSGDRGHEKLFF.

The chain links TRBV28 to TRBJ2-5; weak D call: TRBD1 (5 bases). V was shortened by 6 bases and J by 13 bases, with 15 bases between the two germline ends. CDR1 and CDR2 (germline): MDHEN, SYDVKM. The CDR3 is 11 residues long. In DNA, the CDR3 is TGTGCCAGCAGCCATCGGACATCTGTGTACTTC. This encodes CASSHRTSVYF.

The rearrangement joins TRBV6-1 to TRBJ2-7; tentative D call: TRBD2 (6 bases). CDR3 length: 13 residues. CDR1 is MNHNS and CDR2 is SASEGT in the germline V gene. V was pared by 6 bases and J by 6 bases, with 15 bases between. CDR3: CASRTSSASEQYF. The CDR3 DNA follows: TGTGCCAGCAGAACTAGCTCGGCGAGCGAGCAGTACTTC.

The V and J genes are TRBV18 and TRBJ1-1; D gene unclear. CDR1 is KGHSH and CDR2 is LQKENI in the germline V gene. Trimming stripped 1 base from V and 1 base from J, with 13 bases between. The CDR3 totals 16 residues. CDR3 nucleotide sequence: TGTGCCAGCTCACCACTCTCTTCTTCTCCGAACACTGAAGCTTTCTTT. Protein product: CASSPLSSSPNTEAFF.

The rearrangement uses TRBV27 and TRBJ1-1; D is possibly TRBD1 (5 bases). The CDR3 has 16 amino acids. CDR1 and CDR2 from the germline V gene are MNHEY and SMNVEV (reference sequence). The V and J ends lost 4 bases and 6 bases respectively, with 21 bases between them. CDR3 region: CASSSYGTLPGSEAFF. As DNA, the CDR3 is TGTGCCAGCAGTTCGTATGGGACTCTACCTGGGTCTGAAGCTTTCTTT.

The CDR3 nucleotides are TGTGCCAGCAGCCCAGGGGGCTCTAATTCACCCCTCCACTTT. Protein: CASSPGGSNSPLHF. The chain couples TRBV7-6 to TRBJ1-6; TRBD1 agrees at 8 bases. The CDR3 spans 14 residues. Germline CDR1 reads SGHVS; CDR2 reads FNYEAQ. The V segment lost 5 bases and the J segment 6 bases; nucleotides outside the gene matches: 3.

The chain couples TRBV6-4 to TRBJ2-3; possible D gene TRBD1, 5 bases. The CDR3 runs 14 residues. V dropped 6 bases and J dropped 4 bases, with 14 bases sitting between them. CDR1 and CDR2 (germline): MRHNA, SNTAGT. The CDR3 sequence: CASRQDHGADTQYF. The CDR3 bases are TGTGCCAGCAGACAGGATCATGGGGCAGATACGCAGTATTTT.

The genes are TRBV7-6 and TRBJ2-5; tentative D call: TRBD2 (5 bases). CDR1 is SGHVS and CDR2 is FNYEAQ in the germline V gene. CDR3 length equals 15 residues. Trimming stripped 3 bases from V and 2 bases from J, with 13 bases between. CDR3 protein: CASSFEGLQQETQYF. The CDR3 DNA reads as TGTGCCAGCAGCTTCGAGGGTCTCCAACAAGAGACCCAGTACTTC.

The chain carries TRBV6-6 and TRBJ2-7; D possibly corresponds to TRBD1 (5 bases). Per the germline V gene, CDR1 is MNHNY and CDR2 is SVGAGI (reference sequence). The CDR3 totals 14 residues. V gave up 6 bases and J gave up 4 bases, with 16 bases separating them. Here the CDR3 DNA reads TGTGCCAGCAGCCCAAGGGGCGATATTTACGAGCAGTACTTC. The encoded protein is CASSPRGDIYEQYF.

The rearrangement joins TRBV6-6 to TRBJ2-5, with unresolved D. Germline V CDR1 and CDR2: MNHNY, SVGAGI (reference sequence). This CDR3 is 13 amino acids long. V shed 0 bases and J shed 5 bases, with 7 bases lying between them. The CDR3 DNA follows: TGTGCCAGCAGTTACTCTAGGCGGGAGACCCAGTACTTC. It codes for CASSYSRRETQYF.

The rearrangement uses TRBV25-1 and TRBJ2-1; perhaps TRBD2 as D (5 bases). In germline, CDR1 is MGHDK, CDR2 SYGVNS. The CDR3 has 13 amino acids. V lost 1 base and J lost 11, with 12 bases in between. CDR3 sequence: CASSESIRDKQFF. CDR3 bases: TGTGCCAGCAGTGAATCAATACGGGATAAGCAGTTCTTC.

The chain combines TRBV7-9 with TRBJ1-1; D is ambiguous. The CDR3 loop spans 14 amino acids. Trimming pared 5 bases from V and 0 bases from J, leaving 10 bases between. Germline V gene data show CDR1 as SEHNR and CDR2 as FQNEAQ (reference sequence). CDR3 DNA sequence: TGTGCCAGCAGCCCCGGGAGCATGAACACTGAAGCTTTCTTT. This translates into CASSPGSMNTEAFF.

The genes are TRBV27 and TRBJ2-2; 9 positions match TRBD1. Per germline, CDR1 MNHEY and CDR2 SMNVEV (reference sequence). The CDR3 runs to 14 residues. After removal of 6 bases from V and 5 bases from J, the junction contained 4 bases not matched to a gene. This CDR3 reads CASSGTGRTGELFF. The DNA for the CDR3 is TGTGCCAGCAGCGGGACAGGGAGGACCGGGGAGCTGTTTTTT.

The rearrangement links TRBV5-1 to TRBJ1-3; unclear D gene. CDR1 is SGHRS, CDR2 YFSETQ, per germline. Trimming pared 3 bases from V and 6 bases from J, leaving 13 bases between. The CDR3 sequence is 14 residues long. The CDR3 sequence: CASSYGSEENTIYF. In nucleotides, the CDR3 is TGCGCCAGCAGCTACGGGTCCGAGGAAAACACCATATATTTT.

The V and J genes are TRBV20-1 and TRBJ2-2, with D possibly TRBD2 on 6 matching bases. The V gene's germline CDR1 is DFQATT and CDR2 SNEGSKA (reference sequence). The V gene lost 6 bases and the J gene lost 13 bases, with 15 bases spanning the gap. This CDR3 comprises 11 residues. Here the CDR3 DNA reads TGCAGTGCGGAAGGGACTGTGGGGCTGTTTTTT. Translation: CSAEGTVGLFF.

This clone was observed a few times. The chain has TRBV19 and TRBJ2-1, with D tentatively TRBD2 (6 bases). Trimming stripped 6 bases from V and 7 bases from J, with 19 bases between. This CDR3 is 15 amino acids long. Germline V gives CDR1 LNHDA, CDR2 SQIVND (reference sequence). In DNA, the CDR3 is TGTGCCAGTAGCTTAGCGGCCCATTATTCTAATGAGCAGTTCTTC. Its translation is CASSLAAHYSNEQFF. The complete variable domain, with remaining parts taken from reference TRBV19 and TRBJ2-1, reads DGGITQSPKYLFRKEGQNVTLSCEQNLNHDAMYWYRQDPGQGLRLIYYSQIVNDFQKGDIAEGYSVSREKKESFPLTVTSAQKNPTAFYLCASSLAAHYSNEQFFGPGTRLTVL.